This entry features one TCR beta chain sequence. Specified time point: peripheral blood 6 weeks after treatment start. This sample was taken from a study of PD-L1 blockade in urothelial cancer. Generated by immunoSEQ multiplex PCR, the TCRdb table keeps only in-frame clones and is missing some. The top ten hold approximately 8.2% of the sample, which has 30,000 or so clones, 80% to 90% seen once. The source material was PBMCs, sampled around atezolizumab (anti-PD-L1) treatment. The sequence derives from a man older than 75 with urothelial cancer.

CDR3 loop: CASRLGVADTQYF. Written as DNA, the CDR3 is TGTGCCAGCCGGCTAGGGGTGGCAGATACGCAGTATTTT. The chain links TRBV6-6 to TRBJ2-3, with TRBD1 as a possible D gene (5 bases). This CDR3 has 13 amino acids. Germline values: CDR1 MNHNY, CDR2 SVGAGI (reference sequence). Trimming took off 8 bases at V and 4 bases at J, with 13 bases between the two ends.